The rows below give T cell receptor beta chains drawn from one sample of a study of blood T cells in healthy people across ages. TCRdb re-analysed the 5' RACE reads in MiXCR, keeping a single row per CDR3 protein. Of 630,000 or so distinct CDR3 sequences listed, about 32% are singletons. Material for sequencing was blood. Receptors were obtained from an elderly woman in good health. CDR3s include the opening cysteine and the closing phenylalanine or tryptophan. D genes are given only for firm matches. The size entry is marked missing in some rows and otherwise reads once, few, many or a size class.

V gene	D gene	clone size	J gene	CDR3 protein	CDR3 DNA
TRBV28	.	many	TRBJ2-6	CASAKSGSGANVLTF	TGTGCCAGCGCGAAGTCCGGGTCTGGGGCCAACGTCCTGACTTTC
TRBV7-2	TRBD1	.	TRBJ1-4	CASRQDRGGEKLFF	TGTGCCAGCAGACAGGACAGGGGTGGGGAAAAACTGTTTTTT
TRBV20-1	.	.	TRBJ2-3	CSATSAGVTDTQYF	TGCAGTGCAACGTCTGCAGGGGTCACAGATACGCAGTATTTT
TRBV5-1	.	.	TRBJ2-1	CASSFMGLRGVYNEQFF	TGCGCCAGCAGCTTTATGGGGCTTAGAGGGGTTTACAATGAGCAGTTCTTC
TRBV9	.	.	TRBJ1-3	CASSVDGGSGNTIYF	TGTGCCAGCAGCGTAGATGGGGGCTCTGGAAACACCATATATTTT
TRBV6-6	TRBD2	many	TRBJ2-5	CASKPPGTNNQETQYF	TGTGCCAGCAAACCACCCGGGACTAACAACCAAGAGACCCAGTACTTC
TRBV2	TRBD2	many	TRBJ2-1	CASRVRLAVYNEQFF	TGTGCCAGCAGGGTACGACTAGCGGTCTACAATGAGCAGTTCTTC
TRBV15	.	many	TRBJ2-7	CATSRALDGGSYEQYF	TGTGCCACCAGCAGAGCACTAGACGGGGGTTCCTACGAGCAGTACTTC
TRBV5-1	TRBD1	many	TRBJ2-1	CASSIRTGGSYNEQFF	TGCGCCAGCAGCATTCGGACAGGAGGCTCCTACAATGAGCAGTTCTTC
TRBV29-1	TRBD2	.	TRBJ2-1	CSVEDRGDSLAGRYNEQFF	TGCAGCGTTGAAGATCGGGGCGACAGCTTAGCGGGAAGATACAATGAGCAGTTCTTC
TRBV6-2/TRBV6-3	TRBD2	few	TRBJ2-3	CACGRGGRDTQYF	TGCGCCTGTGGGCGGGGGGGCAGAGATACGCAGTATTTT
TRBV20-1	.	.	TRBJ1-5	CSASIQPGQPQHF	TGCAGTGCTAGTATACAGCCCGGGCAGCCCCAGCATTTT
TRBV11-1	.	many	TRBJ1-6	CASSLARRGGSPLHF	TGTGCCAGCAGCTTAGCGCGCAGGGGTGGTTCACCCCTCCACTTT
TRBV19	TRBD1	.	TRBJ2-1	CASSTHRGSYNEQFF	TGTGCCAGTAGTACCCACAGGGGGTCCTACAATGAGCAGTTCTTC
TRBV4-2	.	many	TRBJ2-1	CASSQDQSYNEQFF	TGTGCCAGCAGCCAAGATCAGTCCTACAATGAGCAGTTCTTC
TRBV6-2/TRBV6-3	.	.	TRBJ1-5	CASTDGGGNQPQHF	TGTGCCAGCACGGACGGGGGTGGCAATCAGCCCCAGCATTTT